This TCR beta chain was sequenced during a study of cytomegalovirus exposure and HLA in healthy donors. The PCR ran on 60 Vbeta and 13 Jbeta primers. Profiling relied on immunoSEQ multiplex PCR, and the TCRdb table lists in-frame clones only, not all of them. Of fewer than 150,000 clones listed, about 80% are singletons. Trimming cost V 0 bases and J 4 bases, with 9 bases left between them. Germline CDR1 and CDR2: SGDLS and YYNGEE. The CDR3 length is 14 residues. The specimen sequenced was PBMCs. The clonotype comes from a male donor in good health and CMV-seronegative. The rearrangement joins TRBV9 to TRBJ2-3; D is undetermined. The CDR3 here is CASSVARTSDTQYF. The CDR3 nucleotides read TGTGCCAGCAGCGTAGCTAGAACGTCAGATACGCAGTATTTT.